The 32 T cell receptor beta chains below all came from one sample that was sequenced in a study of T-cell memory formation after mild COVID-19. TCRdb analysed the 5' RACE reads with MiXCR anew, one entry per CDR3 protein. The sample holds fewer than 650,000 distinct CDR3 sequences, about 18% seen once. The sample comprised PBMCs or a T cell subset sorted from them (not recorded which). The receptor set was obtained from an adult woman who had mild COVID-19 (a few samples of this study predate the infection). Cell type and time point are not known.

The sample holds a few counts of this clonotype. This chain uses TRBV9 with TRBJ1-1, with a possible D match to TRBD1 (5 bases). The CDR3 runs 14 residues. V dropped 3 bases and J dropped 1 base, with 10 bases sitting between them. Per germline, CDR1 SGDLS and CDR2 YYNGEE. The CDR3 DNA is TGTGCCAGCAGCGGGGAGGGGTGGAACACTGAAGCTTTCTTT. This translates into CASSGEGWNTEAFF.

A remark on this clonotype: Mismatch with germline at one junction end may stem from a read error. CDR3 DNA: TGTGCCACCAGCACTCCTGAGCGGGGGGACTCTGGCTTC. Translation gives CATSTPERGDSGF. V gene TRBV15 combines with J gene TRBJ2-4; TRBD2 aligns across 9 bases. CDR1 LNHNV and CDR2 YYDKDF come from the germline V gene (reference sequence). The CDR3 contains 13 residues.

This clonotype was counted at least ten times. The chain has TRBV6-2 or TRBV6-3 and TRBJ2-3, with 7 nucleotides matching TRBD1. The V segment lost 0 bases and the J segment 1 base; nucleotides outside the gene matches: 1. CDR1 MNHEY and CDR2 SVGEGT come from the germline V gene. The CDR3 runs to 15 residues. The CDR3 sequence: CASSYSGQGTDTQYF. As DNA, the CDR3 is TGTGCCAGCAGTTACTCCGGACAGGGCACAGATACGCAGTATTTT.

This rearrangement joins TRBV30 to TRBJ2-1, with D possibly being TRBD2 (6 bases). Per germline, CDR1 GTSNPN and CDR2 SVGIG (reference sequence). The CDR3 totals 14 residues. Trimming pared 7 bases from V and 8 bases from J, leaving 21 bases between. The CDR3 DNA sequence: TGTGCCTCGGAAGCGGGTGCGGGATTGGATGAGCAGTTCTTC. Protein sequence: CASEAGAGLDEQFF.

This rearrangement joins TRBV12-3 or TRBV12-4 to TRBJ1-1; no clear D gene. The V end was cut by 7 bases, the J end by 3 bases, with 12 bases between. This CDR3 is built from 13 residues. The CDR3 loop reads CASTRGRDTEAFF. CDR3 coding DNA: TGTGCCAGCACCCGGGGTAGAGACACTGAAGCTTTCTTT.

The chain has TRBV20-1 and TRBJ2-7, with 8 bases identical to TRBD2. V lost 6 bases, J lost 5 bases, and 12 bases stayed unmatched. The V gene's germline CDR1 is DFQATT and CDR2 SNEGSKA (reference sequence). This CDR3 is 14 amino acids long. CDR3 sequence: CSARAGTSRDEQYF. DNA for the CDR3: TGCAGTGCACGAGCCGGGACTAGTCGTGACGAGCAGTACTTC.

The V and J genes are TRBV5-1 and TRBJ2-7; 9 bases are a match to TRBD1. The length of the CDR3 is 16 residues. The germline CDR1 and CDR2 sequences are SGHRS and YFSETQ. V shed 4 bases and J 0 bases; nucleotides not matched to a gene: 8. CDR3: CASSHTPGQGSYEQYF. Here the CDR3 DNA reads TGCGCCAGCAGCCACACTCCGGGACAGGGCTCCTACGAGCAGTACTTC.

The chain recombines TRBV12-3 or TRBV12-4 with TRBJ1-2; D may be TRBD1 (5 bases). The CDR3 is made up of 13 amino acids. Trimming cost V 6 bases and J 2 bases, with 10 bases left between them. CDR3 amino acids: CASRTTENYGYTF. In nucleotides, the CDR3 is TGTGCCAGCAGGACGACAGAAAACTATGGCTACACCTTC.

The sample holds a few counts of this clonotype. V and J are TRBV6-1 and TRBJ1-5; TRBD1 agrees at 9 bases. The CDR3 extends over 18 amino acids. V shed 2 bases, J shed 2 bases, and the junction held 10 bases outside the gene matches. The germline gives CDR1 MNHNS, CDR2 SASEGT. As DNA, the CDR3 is TGTGCCAGCAGTGAACTACCGCCCCGGACAGGGGGCAATCAGCCCCAGCATTTT. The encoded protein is CASSELPPRTGGNQPQHF.

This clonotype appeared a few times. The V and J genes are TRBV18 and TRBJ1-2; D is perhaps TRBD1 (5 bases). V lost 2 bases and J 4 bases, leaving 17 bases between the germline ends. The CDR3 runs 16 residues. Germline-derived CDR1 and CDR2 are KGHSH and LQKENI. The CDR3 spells CASSPGMGVPGYGYTF. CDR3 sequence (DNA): TGTGCCAGCTCACCAGGAATGGGGGTCCCCGGCTATGGCTACACCTTC.

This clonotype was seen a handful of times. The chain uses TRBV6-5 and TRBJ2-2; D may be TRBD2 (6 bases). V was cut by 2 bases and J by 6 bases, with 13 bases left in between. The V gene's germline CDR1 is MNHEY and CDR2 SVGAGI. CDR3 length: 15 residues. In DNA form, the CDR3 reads TGTGCCAGCAGTTACCTCCAGGAGGGACCCGGGGAGCTGTTTTTT. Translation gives CASSYLQEGPGELFF.

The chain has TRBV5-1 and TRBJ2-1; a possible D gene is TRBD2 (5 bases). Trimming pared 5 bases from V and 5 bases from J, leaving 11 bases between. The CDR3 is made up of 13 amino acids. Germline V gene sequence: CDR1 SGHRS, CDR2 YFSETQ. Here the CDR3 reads CASRLWGDNEQFF. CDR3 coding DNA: TGCGCCAGCAGATTGTGGGGAGACAATGAGCAGTTCTTC.

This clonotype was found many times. The chain's CDR3 is CASTTVGLNEQFF. The CDR3 DNA sequence: TGTGCCAGCACGACCGTCGGTCTAAATGAGCAGTTCTTC. V and J are TRBV2 and TRBJ2-1; D is unclear. CDR1 is SNHLY and CDR2 is FYNNEI in the germline V gene. This CDR3 has 13 amino acids. Trimming stripped 7 bases from V and 7 bases from J, with 14 bases between.

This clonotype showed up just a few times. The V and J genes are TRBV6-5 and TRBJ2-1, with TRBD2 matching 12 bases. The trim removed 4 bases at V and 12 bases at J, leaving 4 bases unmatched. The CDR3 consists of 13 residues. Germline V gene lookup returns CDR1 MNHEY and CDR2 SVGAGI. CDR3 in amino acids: CASSSTSGRRQFF. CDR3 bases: TGTGCCAGCAGTTCGACTAGCGGGAGAAGGCAGTTCTTC.

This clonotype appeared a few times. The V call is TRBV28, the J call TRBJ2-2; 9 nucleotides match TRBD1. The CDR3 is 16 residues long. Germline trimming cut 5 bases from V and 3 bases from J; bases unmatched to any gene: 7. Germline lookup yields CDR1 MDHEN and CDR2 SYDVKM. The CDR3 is CASSPPGTGYTGELFF. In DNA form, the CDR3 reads TGTGCCAGCAGTCCCCCCGGGACAGGGTACACCGGGGAGCTGTTTTTT.

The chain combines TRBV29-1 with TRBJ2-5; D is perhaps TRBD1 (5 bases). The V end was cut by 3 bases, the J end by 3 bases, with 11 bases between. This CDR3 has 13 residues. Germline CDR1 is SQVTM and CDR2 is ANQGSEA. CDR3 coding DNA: TGCAGCGTTGAGTCAGGGCGAGAAGAGACCCAGTACTTC. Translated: CSVESGREETQYF.

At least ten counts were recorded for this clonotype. The CDR3 loop is CASSADRKNTEAFF. The CDR3 coding sequence is TGTGCCAGCTCGGCCGACAGGAAGAACACTGAAGCTTTCTTT. This rearrangement joins TRBV18 to TRBJ1-1; D might be TRBD1 (6 bases). The V end was cut by 6 bases, the J end by 1 base, with 12 bases between. Per germline, CDR1 KGHSH and CDR2 LQKENI. CDR3 length: 14 residues.

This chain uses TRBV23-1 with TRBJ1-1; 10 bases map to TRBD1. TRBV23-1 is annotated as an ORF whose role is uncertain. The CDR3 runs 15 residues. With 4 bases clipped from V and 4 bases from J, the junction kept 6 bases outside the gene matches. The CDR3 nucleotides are TGCGCCAGCAGTCCCTTGCGACAGGGGGCCACTGAAGCTTTCTTT. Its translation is CASSPLRQGATEAFF.

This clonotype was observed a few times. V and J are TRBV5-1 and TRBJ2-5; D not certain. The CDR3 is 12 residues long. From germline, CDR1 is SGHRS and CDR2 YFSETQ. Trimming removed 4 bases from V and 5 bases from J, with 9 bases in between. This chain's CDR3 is CASSGPVETQYF. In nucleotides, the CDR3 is TGCGCCAGCAGCGGCCCCGTGGAGACCCAGTACTTC.

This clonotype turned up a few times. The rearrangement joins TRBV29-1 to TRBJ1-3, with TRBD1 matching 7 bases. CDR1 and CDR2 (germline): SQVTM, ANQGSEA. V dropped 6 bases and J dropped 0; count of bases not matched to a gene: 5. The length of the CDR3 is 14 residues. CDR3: CSVRTGSSGNTIYF. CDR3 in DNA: TGCAGCGTGAGGACAGGTAGCTCTGGAAACACCATATATTTT.

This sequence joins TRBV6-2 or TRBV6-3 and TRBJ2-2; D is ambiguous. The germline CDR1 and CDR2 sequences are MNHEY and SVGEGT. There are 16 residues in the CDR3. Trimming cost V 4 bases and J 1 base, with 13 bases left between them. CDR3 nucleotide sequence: TGTGCCAGCAGTTCGTCTCGAGTTGGGAACACCGGGGAGCTGTTTTTT. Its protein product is CASSSSRVGNTGELFF.

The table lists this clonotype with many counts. DNA for the CDR3: TGTGCCAGCAGCTTGTACATATCTAACTATGGCTACACCTTC. Its protein product is CASSLYISNYGYTF. The rearrangement links TRBV7-2 to TRBJ1-2; no definite D call. This CDR3 is built from 14 residues. Germline V gene data show CDR1 as SGHTA and CDR2 as FQGNSA. V lost 3 bases to trimming and J lost 0 bases, with 8 bases between them.

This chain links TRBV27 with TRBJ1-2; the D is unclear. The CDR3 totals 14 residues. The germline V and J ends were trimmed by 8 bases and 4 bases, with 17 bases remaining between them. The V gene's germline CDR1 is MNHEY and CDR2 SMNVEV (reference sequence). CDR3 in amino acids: CASAFWREGYGYTF. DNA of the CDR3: TGTGCCAGCGCCTTTTGGCGGGAGGGCTATGGCTACACCTTC.

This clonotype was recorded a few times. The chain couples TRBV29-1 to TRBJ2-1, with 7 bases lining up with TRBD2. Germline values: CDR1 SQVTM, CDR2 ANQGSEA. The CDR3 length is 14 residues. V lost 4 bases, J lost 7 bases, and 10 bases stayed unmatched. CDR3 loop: CSVGGGRGINEQFF. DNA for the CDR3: TGCAGCGTTGGAGGCGGGAGAGGGATTAATGAGCAGTTCTTC.

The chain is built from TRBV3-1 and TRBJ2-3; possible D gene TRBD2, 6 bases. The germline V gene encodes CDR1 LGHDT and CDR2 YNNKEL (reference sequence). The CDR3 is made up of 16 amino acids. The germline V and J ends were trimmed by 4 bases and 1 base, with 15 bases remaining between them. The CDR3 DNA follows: TGTGCCAGCAGCCTAAATGCGGGACCCCGCACAGATACGCAGTATTTT. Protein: CASSLNAGPRTDTQYF.

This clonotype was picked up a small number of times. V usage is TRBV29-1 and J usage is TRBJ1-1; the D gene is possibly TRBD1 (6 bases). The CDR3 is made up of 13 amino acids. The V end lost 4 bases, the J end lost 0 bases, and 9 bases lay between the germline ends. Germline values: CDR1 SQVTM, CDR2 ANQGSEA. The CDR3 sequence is CSVAQGLNTEAFF. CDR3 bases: TGCAGCGTTGCGCAGGGGCTGAACACTGAAGCTTTCTTT.

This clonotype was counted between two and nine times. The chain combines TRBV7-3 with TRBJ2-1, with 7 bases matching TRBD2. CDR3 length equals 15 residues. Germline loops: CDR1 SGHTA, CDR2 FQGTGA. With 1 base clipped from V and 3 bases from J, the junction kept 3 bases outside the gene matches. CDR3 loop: CASSLSGSRYNEQFF. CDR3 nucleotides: TGTGCCAGCAGCTTAAGCGGGAGTCGCTACAATGAGCAGTTCTTC.

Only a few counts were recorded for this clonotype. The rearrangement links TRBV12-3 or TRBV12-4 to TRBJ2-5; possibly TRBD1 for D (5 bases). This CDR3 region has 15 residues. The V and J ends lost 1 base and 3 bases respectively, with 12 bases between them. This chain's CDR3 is CASSLEKLGEETQYF. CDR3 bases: TGTGCCAGCAGTTTAGAAAAGTTAGGGGAAGAGACCCAGTACTTC.

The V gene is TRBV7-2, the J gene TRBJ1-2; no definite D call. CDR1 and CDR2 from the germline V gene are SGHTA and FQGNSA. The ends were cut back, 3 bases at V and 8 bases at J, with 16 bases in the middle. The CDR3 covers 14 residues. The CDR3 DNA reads TGTGCCAGCAGCTTTTACCACAGCAATGAAGGCTACACCTTC. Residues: CASSFYHSNEGYTF.

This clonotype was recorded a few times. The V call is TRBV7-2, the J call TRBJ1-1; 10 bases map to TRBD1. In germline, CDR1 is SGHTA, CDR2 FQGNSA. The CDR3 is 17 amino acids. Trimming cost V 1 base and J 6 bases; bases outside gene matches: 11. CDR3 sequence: CASSLGVPTGGYSEAFF. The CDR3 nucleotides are TGTGCCAGCAGCTTAGGGGTCCCGACAGGGGGCTATTCTGAAGCTTTCTTT.

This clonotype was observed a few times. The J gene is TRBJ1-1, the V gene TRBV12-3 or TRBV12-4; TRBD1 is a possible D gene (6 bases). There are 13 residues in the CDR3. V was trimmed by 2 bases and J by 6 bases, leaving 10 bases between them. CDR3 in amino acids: CASSLWGAAEAFF. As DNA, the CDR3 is TGTGCCAGCAGTTTATGGGGGGCGGCTGAAGCTTTCTTT.

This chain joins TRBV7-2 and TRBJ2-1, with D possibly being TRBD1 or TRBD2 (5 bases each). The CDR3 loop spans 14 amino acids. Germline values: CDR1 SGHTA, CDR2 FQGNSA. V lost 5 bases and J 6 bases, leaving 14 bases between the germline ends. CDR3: CASSPRPGANEQFF. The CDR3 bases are TGTGCCAGCAGCCCTCGGCCCGGGGCCAATGAGCAGTTCTTC.